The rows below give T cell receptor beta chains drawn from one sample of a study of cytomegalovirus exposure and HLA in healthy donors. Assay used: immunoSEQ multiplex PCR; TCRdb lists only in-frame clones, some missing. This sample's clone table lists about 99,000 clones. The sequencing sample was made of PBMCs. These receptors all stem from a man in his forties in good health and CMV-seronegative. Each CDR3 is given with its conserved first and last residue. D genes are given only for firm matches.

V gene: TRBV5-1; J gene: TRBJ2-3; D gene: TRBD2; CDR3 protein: CASSLTSSSTDTQYF; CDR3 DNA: TGCGCCAGCAGCCTGACTAGCAGTAGCACAGATACGCAGTATTTT
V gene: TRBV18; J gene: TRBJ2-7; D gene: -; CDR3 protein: CASSRLNLEQYF; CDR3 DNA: TGTGCCAGCTCGCGACTAAACCTCGAGCAGTACTTC
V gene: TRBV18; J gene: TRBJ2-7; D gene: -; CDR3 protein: CASSPPAPSYEQYF; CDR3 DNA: TGTGCCAGCTCACCACCAGCTCCATCCTACGAGCAGTACTTC
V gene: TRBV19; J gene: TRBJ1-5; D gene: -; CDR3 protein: CASRAVNSNQPQHF; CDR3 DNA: TGTGCCAGTAGGGCCGTTAATAGCAATCAGCCCCAGCATTTT
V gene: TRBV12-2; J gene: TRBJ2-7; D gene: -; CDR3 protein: CASRSPSGTSYEQYF; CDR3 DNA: TGTGCAAGCCGAAGCCCTAGCGGGACGTCCTACGAGCAGTACTTC
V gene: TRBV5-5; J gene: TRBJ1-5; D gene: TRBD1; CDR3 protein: CASSTGTGQYSNQPQHF; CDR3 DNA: TGTGCCAGCAGCACCGGGACAGGTCAATATAGCAATCAGCCCCAGCATTTT
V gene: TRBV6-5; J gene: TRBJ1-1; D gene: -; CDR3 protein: CASSYRETNTEAFF; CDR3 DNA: TGTGCCAGCAGTTACAGGGAGACGAACACTGAAGCTTTCTTT
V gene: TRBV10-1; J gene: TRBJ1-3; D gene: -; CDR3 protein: CASSETVDSGNTIYF; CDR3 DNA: TGCGCCAGCAGTGAGACAGTCGACTCTGGAAACACCATATATTTT
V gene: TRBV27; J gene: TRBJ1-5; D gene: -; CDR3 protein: CASSLAPGQPPEHF; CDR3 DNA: TGTGCCAGCAGTTTAGCCCCCGGACAGCCCCCCGAGCATTTT
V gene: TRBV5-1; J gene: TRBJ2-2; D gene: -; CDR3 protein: CASSLVAKNTGELFF; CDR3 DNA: TGCGCCAGCAGCTTGGTAGCGAAGAACACCGGGGAGCTGTTTTTT
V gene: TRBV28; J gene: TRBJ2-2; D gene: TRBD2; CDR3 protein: CASSPAGGLGELFF; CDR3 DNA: TGTGCCAGCAGCCCTGCGGGAGGTCTAGGGGAGCTGTTTTTT